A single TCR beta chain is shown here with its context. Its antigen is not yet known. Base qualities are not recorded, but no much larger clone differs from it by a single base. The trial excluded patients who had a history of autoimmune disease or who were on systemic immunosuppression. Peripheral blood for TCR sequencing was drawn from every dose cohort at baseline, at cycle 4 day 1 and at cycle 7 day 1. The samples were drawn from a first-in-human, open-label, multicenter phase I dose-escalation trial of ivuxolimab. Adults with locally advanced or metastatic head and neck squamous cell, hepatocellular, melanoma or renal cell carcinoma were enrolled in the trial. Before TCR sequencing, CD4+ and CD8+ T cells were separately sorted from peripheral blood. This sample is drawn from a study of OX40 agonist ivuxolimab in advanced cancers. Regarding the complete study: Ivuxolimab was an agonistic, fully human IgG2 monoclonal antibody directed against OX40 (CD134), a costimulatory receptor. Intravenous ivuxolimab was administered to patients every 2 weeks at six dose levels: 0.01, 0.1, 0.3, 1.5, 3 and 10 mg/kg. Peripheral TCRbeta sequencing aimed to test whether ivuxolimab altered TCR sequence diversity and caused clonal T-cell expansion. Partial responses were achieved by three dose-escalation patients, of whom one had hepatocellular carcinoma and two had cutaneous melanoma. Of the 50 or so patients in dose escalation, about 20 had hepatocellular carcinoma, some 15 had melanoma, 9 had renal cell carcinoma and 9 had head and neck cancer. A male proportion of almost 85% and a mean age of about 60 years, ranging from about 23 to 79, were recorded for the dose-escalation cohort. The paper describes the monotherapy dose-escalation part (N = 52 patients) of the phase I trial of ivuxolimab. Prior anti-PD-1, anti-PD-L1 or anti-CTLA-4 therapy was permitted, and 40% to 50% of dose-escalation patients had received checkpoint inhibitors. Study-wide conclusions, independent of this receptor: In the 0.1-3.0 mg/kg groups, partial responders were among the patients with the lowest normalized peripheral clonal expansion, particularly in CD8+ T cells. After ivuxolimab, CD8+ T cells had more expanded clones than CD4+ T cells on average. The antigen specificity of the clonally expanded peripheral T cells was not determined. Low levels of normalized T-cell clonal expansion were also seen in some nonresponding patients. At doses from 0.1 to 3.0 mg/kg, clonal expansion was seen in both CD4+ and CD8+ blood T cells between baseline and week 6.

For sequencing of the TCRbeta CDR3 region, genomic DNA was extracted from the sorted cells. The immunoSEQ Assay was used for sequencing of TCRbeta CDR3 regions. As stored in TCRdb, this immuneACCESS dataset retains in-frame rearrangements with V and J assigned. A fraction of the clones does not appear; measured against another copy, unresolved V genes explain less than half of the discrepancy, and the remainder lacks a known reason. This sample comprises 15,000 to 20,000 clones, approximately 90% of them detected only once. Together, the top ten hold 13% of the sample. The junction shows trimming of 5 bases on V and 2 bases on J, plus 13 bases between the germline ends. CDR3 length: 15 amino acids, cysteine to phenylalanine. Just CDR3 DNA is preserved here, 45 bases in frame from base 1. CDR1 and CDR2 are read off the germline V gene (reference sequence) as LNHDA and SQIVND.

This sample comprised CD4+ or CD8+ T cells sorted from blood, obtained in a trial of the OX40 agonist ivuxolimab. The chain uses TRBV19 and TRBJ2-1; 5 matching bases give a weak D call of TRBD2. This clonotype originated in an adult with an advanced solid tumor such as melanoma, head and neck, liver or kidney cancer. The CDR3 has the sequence CASSLASGPYNEQFF. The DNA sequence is TGTGCCAGTAGTCTCGCCAGCGGACCCTACAATGAGCAGTTCTTC.